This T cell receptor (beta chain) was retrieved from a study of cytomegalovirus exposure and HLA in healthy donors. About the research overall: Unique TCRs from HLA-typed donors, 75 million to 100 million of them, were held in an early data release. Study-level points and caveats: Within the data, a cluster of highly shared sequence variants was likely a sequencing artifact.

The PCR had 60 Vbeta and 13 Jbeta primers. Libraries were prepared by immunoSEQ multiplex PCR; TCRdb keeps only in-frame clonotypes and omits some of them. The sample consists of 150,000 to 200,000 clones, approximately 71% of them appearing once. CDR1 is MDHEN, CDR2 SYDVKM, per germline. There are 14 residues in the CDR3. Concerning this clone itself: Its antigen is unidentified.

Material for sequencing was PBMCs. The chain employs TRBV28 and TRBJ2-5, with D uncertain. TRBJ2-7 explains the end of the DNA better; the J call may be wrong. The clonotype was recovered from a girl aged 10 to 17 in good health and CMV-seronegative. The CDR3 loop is CASSLFSSAYEQYF. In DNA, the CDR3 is TGTGCCAGCAGTTTATTTTCAAGCGCCTACGAGCAGTACTTC.